This T cell receptor (beta chain) was documented in a study of blood T cells in healthy people across ages. The germline V and J ends were trimmed by 3 bases and 3 bases, with 12 bases remaining between them. The V gene's germline CDR1 is DFQATT and CDR2 SNEGSKA (reference sequence). The CDR3 has 13 amino acids. PCR was performed a second time for about 7 to 12 cycles using a sample-barcoded 5' primer and a J-beta primer mix. MiXCR, applied by TCRdb to the 5' RACE reads, yields one record per CDR3 protein. This sample yields 750,000 or so distinct CDR3 sequences, of which around a quarter are seen a single time; 9.4% belongs to the top ten. These data were likewise used in another study, on T cells of mothers and their children.

The TCR originated in a boy aged 10-17 years in good health. Sequencing used blood. The rearrangement links TRBV20-1 to TRBJ2-7; D ambiguous. This CDR3 reads CSASHLDGYEQYF. CDR3 nucleotide sequence: TGCAGTGCTAGCCACCTAGACGGCTACGAGCAGTACTTC.